These T cell receptor beta chains were read from a single sample in a study of T cell changes during pregnancy in multiple sclerosis. The data were produced by immunoSEQ multiplex PCR, yet TCRdb's version contains in-frame clones alone and is incomplete. Of 75,000 to 95,000 clones detected, approximately 95% appear once; the ten largest clones hold 0.11% to 0.15%. Here the sequenced sample was CD4+ T cells from peripheral blood mononuclear cells, taken after pregnancy. Receptors originate from a female donor with multiple sclerosis, enrolled in a pregnancy study. Each CDR3 is given with its conserved first and last residue. D genes are given only for firm matches. The size of a clone is reported for some rows only, either as once, few or many, or as a class for expanded clones.

v_gene	d_gene	abundance	j_gene	CDR3nt	CDR3aa
TRBV5-1	TRBD2	.	TRBJ2-7	TGCGCCAGCAGCACCGGACTAGCGGGAGATGAGCAGTACTTC	CASSTGLAGDEQYF
TRBV28	.	few	TRBJ1-1	TGTGCCACCGGGGGGGGTGAAGCTTTCTTT	CATGGGEAFF
TRBV28	.	.	TRBJ1-6	TGTGCCAGCGAAGGGGATGGCAATTCACCCCTCCACTTT	CASEGDGNSPLHF
TRBV14	TRBD1	.	TRBJ2-7	TGTGCCAGCAGCCAAGGACGACAGGGGGCCTACGAGCAGTACTTC	CASSQGRQGAYEQYF
TRBV27	.	.	TRBJ1-2	TGTGCCAGCAAGGTTGGAGGAGGAGGCTACACCTTC	CASKVGGGGYTF
TRBV4-3	TRBD2	.	TRBJ2-1	TGCGCCAGCAGCCAAGGCTCCAGCGGGATCAACAATGAGCAGTTCTTC	CASSQGSSGINNEQFF
TRBV6-1	TRBD1	once	TRBJ2-1	TGTGCCAGCAGGGACAGGGAACTTCAGCAGTTCTTC	CASRDRELQQFF
TRBV28	TRBD1	.	TRBJ2-3	TGTGCCAGCAGCGCAGGGGGAGTTATCATCGATACGCAGTATTTT	CASSAGGVIIDTQYF
TRBV29-1	.	.	TRBJ2-2	TGCAGCGCCATGGTTGGCGGCACCGGGGAGCTGTTTTTT	CSAMVGGTGELFF
TRBV5-1	TRBD2	.	TRBJ2-7	TGCGCCAGCAGCCCCTCGACTAGCGGGAGTCCCCGCTCCTACGAGCAGTACTTC	CASSPSTSGSPRSYEQYF
TRBV19	.	.	TRBJ1-5	TGTGCCAGTAGTATCATTCGGGTGGGGGCAGGTCAGCCCCAGCATTTT	CASSIIRVGAGQPQHF
TRBV15	.	.	TRBJ2-3	TGTGCCACCAGCAGAGACCGGGACTCGCAGTATTTT	CATSRDRDSQYF
TRBV4-1	TRBD1	.	TRBJ2-4	TGCGCCAGCAGCCAAGATTACGGGGGACAGGGGGCTGCCAAAAACATTCAGTACTTC	CASSQDYGGQGAAKNIQYF
TRBV10-3	.	.	TRBJ2-6	TGTGCCATCAAATCAGACCGGGATCGACTTCGAAGGGGGGCCAACGTCCTGACTTTC	CAIKSDRDRLRRGANVLTF
TRBV15	.	.	TRBJ1-5	TGTGCCACCAGCAGAGATCCCCCAAAAGTGACACTCAGCAATCAGCCCCAGCATTTT	CATSRDPPKVTLSNQPQHF
TRBV19	.	.	TRBJ1-2	TGTGCCAGTAGTATACCGGGATTAGCTAACTATGGCTACACCTTC	CASSIPGLANYGYTF
TRBV6-6	TRBD1	.	TRBJ1-3	TGTGCCAGCAGCTGGGGACAGGGGGCTTCCCCCATATATTTT	CASSWGQGASPIYF
TRBV2	.	.	TRBJ2-1	TGTGCCAGCAGGGCCCAGGGCGGGACTTACAATGAGCAGTTCTTC	CASRAQGGTYNEQFF
TRBV29-1	.	.	TRBJ1-1	TGCAGCGTTGAAGAGGGGCGGTTTCAGGGCCCTGAAGCTTTCTTT	CSVEEGRFQGPEAFF
TRBV18	.	.	TRBJ1-3	TGTGCCAGCTCAGAGGCGACCCGGAGCTCTGGAAACACCATATATTTT	CASSEATRSSGNTIYF
TRBV11-2	.	few	TRBJ1-1	TGTGCCAGCAGCCCTCAGGGAGGAGAAGCTTTCTTT	CASSPQGGEAFF
TRBV11-2	TRBD2	.	TRBJ2-5	TGTGCCAGCAGCCTTTTGCGGGGGGGTTATGAGACCCAGTACTTC	CASSLLRGGYETQYF
TRBV5-8	TRBD2	once	TRBJ2-2	TGTGCCAGCAGCTTGGCCCCCCTAGCGGGAGTTCATGCCGGGGAGCTGTTTTTT	CASSLAPLAGVHAGELFF
TRBV9	.	.	TRBJ2-2	TGTGCCAGCAGCGTAGGTCCGTACACCGGGGAGCTGTTTTTT	CASSVGPYTGELFF
TRBV7-7	TRBD2	.	TRBJ2-3	TGTGCTAGCAGCCAAGGACTAGGCACAGATACGCAGTATTTT	CASSQGLGTDTQYF
TRBV7-9	TRBD1	.	TRBJ2-2	TGTGCCAGCAGCTTAGCGACAGGGATTAACACCGGGGAGCTGTTTTTT	CASSLATGINTGELFF
TRBV6-5	.	.	TRBJ1-3	TGTGCCAGCAGTTATCAGGGGAACGGAAACACCATATATTTT	CASSYQGNGNTIYF
TRBV4-1	.	.	TRBJ2-5	TGCGCCAGCAGCCAATCCAAAGGGGGCGTAGGGGGGCCCCAGTACTTC	CASSQSKGGVGGPQYF
TRBV9	.	.	TRBJ2-3	TGTGCCAGCAGCGTAGGGATCGGGCTAGCGTCGGATACGCAGTATTTT	CASSVGIGLASDTQYF
TRBV4-2	.	.	TRBJ1-1	TGTGCCAGCAGTCATGGGAGGACTGAAGCTTTCTTT	CASSHGRTEAFF
TRBV10-3	TRBD1	.	TRBJ2-5	TGTGCCATCAGCGGGACAGGACTTCAAGAGACCCAGTACTTC	CAISGTGLQETQYF
TRBV5-6	.	.	TRBJ1-1	TGTGCCAGCAGCTTGGATGGAGGGAGTAAGGCTTTCTTT	CASSLDGGSKAFF
TRBV18	.	.	TRBJ1-4	TGTGCCAGCTCACCAGGAGGTCAGACTAATGAAAAACTGTTTTTT	CASSPGGQTNEKLFF
TRBV9	.	.	TRBJ1-2	TGTGCCAGCAGCGGATTACACAGGGTTGAGGGCTATGGCTACACCTTC	CASSGLHRVEGYGYTF
TRBV5-1	.	.	TRBJ2-5	TGCGCCAGCAGCGTCCAGGGGCAAGAGACCCAGTACTTC	CASSVQGQETQYF
TRBV11-3	TRBD2	.	TRBJ2-1	TGTGCCAGCAGCTCCCCCGGGACTAGCGGGATCTCCTACAATGAGCAGTTCTTC	CASSSPGTSGISYNEQFF
TRBV5-1	TRBD2	.	TRBJ2-5	TGCGCCAGCAGCACGGGACTAGCGGGAGGGCGGAGTCAAGAGACCCAGTACTTC	CASSTGLAGGRSQETQYF
TRBV12-5	.	.	TRBJ2-1	TGTGCTAGTGGTTTAGGGAGAAGCTCCTACAATGAGCAGTTCTTC	CASGLGRSSYNEQFF
TRBV6-5	TRBD1	.	TRBJ2-1	TGTGCCAGCAGTTCGACAGGGGAATACTACAATGAGCAGTTCTTC	CASSSTGEYYNEQFF
TRBV27	.	.	TRBJ2-7	TGTGCCAGCAGCACGACAGGATTCTACGAGCAGTACTTC	CASSTTGFYEQYF
TRBV6-6	TRBD1	.	TRBJ2-1	TGTGCCAGCAGTCAACCGGGACAGGGGATCAATGAGCAGTTCTTC	CASSQPGQGINEQFF
TRBV13	.	once	TRBJ2-3	TGTGCCAGCAGCCCCTTTATTGGCCTCACAGATACGCAGTATTTT	CASSPFIGLTDTQYF
TRBV7-9	TRBD2	.	TRBJ2-7	TGTGCCAGCAGCTCAACTAGCGTAGCCTACGAGCAGTACTTC	CASSSTSVAYEQYF
TRBV14	TRBD1	.	TRBJ1-3	TGTGCCAGCAGCCAAGTTTTCCTTAACCCCCTGGGACAGGACTCTGGAAACACCATATATTTT	CASSQVFLNPLGQDSGNTIYF
TRBV7-2	TRBD1	.	TRBJ2-1	TGTGCCAGCAGCACAAGACAGCTACAGGGGACGGATGAGCAGTTCTTC	CASSTRQLQGTDEQFF
TRBV7-9	TRBD2	.	TRBJ2-2	TGTGCCAGCAGCGCTGGGGGGGAGTGGTCCACCGGGGAGCTGTTTTTT	CASSAGGEWSTGELFF
TRBV4-2	TRBD2	.	TRBJ2-3	TGTGCCAGCAGCCCAACGAGCGGGAGCCCCACAGATACGCAGTATTTT	CASSPTSGSPTDTQYF
TRBV27	TRBD2	.	TRBJ2-1	TGTGCCAGCAGTTTACTAGCGGGAGGGTACAATGAGCAGTTCTTC	CASSLLAGGYNEQFF
TRBV29-1	.	.	TRBJ2-7	TGCAGCGTTGCGCCCGCGGCGTACGAGCAGTACTTC	CSVAPAAYEQYF
TRBV7-2	TRBD2	.	TRBJ2-7	TGTGCCAGCAGCTCCGGACTAGCGGGAGGGGGGTACGAGCAGTACTTC	CASSSGLAGGGYEQYF
TRBV6-1	.	.	TRBJ2-5	TGTGCCAGCAGTGTAGCCGGGACCCAGTACTTC	CASSVAGTQYF
TRBV5-5	.	.	TRBJ1-2	TGTGCCAGCAGCTTGATGGCGACTTATAACTATGGCTACACCTTC	CASSLMATYNYGYTF
TRBV30	TRBD1	.	TRBJ1-1	TGTGCCTGGAGTCGACAGGGGAGGAACACTGAAGCTTTCTTT	CAWSRQGRNTEAFF
TRBV19	.	.	TRBJ1-4	TGTGCCAGTAGTATATCGCGTTCAACTAATGAAAAACTGTTTTTT	CASSISRSTNEKLFF
TRBV5-1	TRBD2	.	TRBJ2-1	TGCGCCAGCAGCTTGGATGGAGGCGGGAGGCTCTACAATGAGCAGTTCTTC	CASSLDGGGRLYNEQFF
TRBV30	.	once	TRBJ1-2	TGTGCCTGGAGTCCGAACAGGATTCAGCCATATGGCTACACCTTC	CAWSPNRIQPYGYTF
TRBV4-3	.	.	TRBJ2-3	TGCGCCAGCAGCCAAGATTCAGGGCACCCAGATACGCAGTATTTT	CASSQDSGHPDTQYF
TRBV9	TRBD1	.	TRBJ1-2	TGTGCCAGCAGCACGCGGACAGGGTCCGTTTATGGCTACACCTTC	CASSTRTGSVYGYTF
TRBV6-1	TRBD1	many	TRBJ2-7	TGTGCCAGCGGACAGGGAGACGAGCAGTACTTC	CASGQGDEQYF
TRBV6-5	.	.	TRBJ1-5	TGTGCCAGCAGTAAGGGGTGGGGGGGCGCGCAGCCCCAGCATTTT	CASSKGWGGAQPQHF